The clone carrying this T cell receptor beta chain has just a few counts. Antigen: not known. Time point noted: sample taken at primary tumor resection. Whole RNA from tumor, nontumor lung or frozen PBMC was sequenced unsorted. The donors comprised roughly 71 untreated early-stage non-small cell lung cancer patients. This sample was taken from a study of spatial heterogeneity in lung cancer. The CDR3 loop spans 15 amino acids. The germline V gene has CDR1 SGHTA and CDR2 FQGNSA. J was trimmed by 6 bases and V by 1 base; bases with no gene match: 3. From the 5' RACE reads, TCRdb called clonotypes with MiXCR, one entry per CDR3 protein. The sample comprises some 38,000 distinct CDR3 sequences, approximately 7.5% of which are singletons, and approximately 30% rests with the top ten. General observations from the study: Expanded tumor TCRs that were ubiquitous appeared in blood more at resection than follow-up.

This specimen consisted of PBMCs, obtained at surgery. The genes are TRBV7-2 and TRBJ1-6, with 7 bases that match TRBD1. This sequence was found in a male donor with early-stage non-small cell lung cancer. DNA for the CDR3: TGTGCCAGCAGCTTAGATGGGACAGCTAATTCACCCCTCCACTTT. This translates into CASSLDGTANSPLHF.